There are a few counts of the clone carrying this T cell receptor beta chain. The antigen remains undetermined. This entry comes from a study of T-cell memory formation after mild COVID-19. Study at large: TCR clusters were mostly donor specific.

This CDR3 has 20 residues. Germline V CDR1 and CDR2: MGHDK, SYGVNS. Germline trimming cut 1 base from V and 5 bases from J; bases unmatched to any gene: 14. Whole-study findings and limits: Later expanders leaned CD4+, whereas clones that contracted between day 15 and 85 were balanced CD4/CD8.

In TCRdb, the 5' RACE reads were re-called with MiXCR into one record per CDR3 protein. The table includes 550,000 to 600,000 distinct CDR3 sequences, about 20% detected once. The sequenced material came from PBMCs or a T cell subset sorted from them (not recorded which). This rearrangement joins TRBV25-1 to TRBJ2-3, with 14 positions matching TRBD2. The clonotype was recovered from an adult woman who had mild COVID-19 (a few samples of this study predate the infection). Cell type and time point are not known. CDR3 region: CASSESNLPTSGGALDTQYF. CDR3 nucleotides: TGTGCCAGCAGTGAATCGAATCTACCGACTAGCGGGGGGGCCCTAGATACGCAGTATTTT. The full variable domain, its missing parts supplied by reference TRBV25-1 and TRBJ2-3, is EADIYQTPRYLVIGTGKKITLECSQTMGHDKMYWYQQDPGMELHLIHYSYGVNSTEKGDLSSESTVSRIRTEHFPLTLESARPSHTSQYLCASSESNLPTSGGALDTQYFGPGTRLTVL.